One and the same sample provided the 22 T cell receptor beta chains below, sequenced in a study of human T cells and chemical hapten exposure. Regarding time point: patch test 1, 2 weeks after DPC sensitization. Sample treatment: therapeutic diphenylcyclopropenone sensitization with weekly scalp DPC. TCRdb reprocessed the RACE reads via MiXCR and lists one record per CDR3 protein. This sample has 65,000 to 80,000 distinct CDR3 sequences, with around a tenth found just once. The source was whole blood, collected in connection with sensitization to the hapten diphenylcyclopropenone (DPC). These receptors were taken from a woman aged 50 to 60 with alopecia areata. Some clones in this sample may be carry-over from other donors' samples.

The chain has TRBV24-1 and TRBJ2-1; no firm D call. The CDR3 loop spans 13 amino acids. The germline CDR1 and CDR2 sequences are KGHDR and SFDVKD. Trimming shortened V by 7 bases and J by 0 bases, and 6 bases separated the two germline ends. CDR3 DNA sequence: TGTGCCACCAGCGGTCCCTCCTACAATGAGCAGTTCTTC. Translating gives CATSGPSYNEQFF.

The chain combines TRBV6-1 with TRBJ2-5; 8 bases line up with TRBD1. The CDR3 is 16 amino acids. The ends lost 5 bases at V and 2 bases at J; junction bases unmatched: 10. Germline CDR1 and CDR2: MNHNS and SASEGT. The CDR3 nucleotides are TGTGCCAGCAGTCCATACCGACAGGGGTTGCAAGAGACCCAGTACTTC. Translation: CASSPYRQGLQETQYF.

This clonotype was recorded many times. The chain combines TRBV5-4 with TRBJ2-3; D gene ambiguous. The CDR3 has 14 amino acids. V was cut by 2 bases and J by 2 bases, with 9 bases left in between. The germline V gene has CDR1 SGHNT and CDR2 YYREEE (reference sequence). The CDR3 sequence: CASSFGTSTDTQYF. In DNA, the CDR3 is TGTGCCAGCAGCTTTGGCACCTCCACAGATACGCAGTATTTT. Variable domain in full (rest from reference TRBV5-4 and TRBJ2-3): ETGVTQSPTHLIKTRGQQVTLRCSSQSGHNTVSWYQQALGQGPQFIFQYYREEENGRGNFPPRFSGLQFPNYSSELNVNALELDDSALYLCASSFGTSTDTQYFGPGTRLTVL.

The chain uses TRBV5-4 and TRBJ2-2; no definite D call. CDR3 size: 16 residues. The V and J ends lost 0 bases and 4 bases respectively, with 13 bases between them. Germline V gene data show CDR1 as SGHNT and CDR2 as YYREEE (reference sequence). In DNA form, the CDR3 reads TGTGCCAGCAGCTTGGCCAGTAAACGAAGCACCGGGGAGCTGTTTTTT. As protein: CASSLASKRSTGELFF.

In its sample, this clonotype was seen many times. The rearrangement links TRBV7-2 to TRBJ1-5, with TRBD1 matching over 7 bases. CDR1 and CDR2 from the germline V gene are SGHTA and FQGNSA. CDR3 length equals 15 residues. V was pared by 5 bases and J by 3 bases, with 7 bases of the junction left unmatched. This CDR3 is CASSLGGQNNQPQHF. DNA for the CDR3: TGTGCCAGCAGCCTAGGGGGACAGAACAATCAGCCCCAGCATTTT.

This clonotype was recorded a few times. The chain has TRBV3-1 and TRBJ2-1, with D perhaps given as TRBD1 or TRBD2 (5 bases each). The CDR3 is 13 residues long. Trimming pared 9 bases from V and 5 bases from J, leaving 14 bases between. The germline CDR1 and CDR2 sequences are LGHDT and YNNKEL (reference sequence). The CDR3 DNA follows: TGTGCCAGTCGGGGCCCCACCCACAATGAGCAGTTCTTC. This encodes CASRGPTHNEQFF.

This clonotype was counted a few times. The CDR3 region has the DNA TGTGCCAGCAGCTTAGACACGTATAGCAATCAGCCCCAGCATTTT. Protein product: CASSLDTYSNQPQHF. J is TRBJ1-5 and V is TRBV11-2; D is undetermined. CDR1 is SGHAT, CDR2 FQNNGV, per germline. V was shortened by 0 bases and J by 0 bases, with 6 bases between the two germline ends. The CDR3 sequence is 15 residues long.

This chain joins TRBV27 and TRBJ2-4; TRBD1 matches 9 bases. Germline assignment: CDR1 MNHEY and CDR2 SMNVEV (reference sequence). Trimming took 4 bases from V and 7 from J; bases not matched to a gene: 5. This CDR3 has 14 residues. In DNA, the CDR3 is TGTGCCAGCAGTTCCGGGACAGGGCAGAACATTCAGTACTTC. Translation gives CASSSGTGQNIQYF.

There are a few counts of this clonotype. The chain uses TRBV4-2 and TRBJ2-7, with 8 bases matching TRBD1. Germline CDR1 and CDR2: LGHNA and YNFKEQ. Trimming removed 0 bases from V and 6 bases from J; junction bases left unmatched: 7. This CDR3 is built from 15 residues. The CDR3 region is CASSQEGTGGREQYF. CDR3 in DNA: TGTGCCAGCAGCCAAGAAGGGACAGGAGGGCGCGAGCAGTACTTC.

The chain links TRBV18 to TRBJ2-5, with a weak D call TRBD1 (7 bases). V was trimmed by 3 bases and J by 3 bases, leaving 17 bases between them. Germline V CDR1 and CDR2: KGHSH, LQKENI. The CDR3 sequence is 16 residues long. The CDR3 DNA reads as TGTGCCAGCTCACCTTTGGCGGGACAGCCAAAAGAGACCCAGTACTTC. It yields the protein CASSPLAGQPKETQYF.

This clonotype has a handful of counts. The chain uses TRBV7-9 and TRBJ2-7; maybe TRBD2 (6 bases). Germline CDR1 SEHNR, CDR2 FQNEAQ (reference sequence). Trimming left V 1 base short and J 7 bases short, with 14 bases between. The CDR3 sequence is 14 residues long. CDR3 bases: TGTGCCAGCAGCTTAGGTGGCGCGGGAAGGGAGCAGTACTTC. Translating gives CASSLGGAGREQYF.

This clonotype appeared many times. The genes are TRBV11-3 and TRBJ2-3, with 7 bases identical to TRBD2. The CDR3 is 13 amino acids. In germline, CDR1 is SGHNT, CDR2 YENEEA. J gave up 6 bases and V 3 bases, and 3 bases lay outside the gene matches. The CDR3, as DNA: TGTGCCAGCAGCTTGGCGGGGGACGATACGCAGTATTTT. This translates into CASSLAGDDTQYF.

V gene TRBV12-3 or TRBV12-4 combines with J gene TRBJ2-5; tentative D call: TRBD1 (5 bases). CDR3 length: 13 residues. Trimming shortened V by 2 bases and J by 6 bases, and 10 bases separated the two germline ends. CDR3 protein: CASSLQGKQTQYF. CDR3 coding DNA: TGTGCCAGCAGTTTACAGGGCAAGCAGACCCAGTACTTC.

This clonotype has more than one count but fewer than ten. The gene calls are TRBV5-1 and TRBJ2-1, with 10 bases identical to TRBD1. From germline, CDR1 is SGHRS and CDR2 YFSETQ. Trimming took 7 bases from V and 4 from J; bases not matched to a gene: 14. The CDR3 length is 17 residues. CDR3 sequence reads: CASARDRGKVGYNEQFF. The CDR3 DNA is TGCGCCAGCGCCAGGGACAGGGGTAAAGTAGGGTACAATGAGCAGTTCTTC. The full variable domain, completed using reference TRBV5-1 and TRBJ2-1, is KAGVTQTPRYLIKTRGQQVTLSCSPISGHRSVSWYQQTPGQGLQFLFEYFSETQRNKGNFPGRFSGRQFSNSRSEMNVSTLELGDSALYLCASARDRGKVGYNEQFFGPGTRLTVL.

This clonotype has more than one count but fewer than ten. This CDR3 is CASTNQGSNQPQHF. DNA for the CDR3: TGTGCCAGCACCAACCAGGGTAGCAATCAGCCCCAGCATTTT. The chain joins TRBV6-6 to TRBJ1-5; the D gene is possibly TRBD1 (5 bases). V dropped 7 bases and J dropped 0 bases, with 10 bases sitting between them. The CDR3 is 14 amino acids. The germline V gene has CDR1 MNHNY and CDR2 SVGAGI (reference sequence).

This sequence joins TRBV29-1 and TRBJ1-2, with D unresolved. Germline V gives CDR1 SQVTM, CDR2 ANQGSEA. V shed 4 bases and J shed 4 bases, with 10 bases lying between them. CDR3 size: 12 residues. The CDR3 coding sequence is TGCAGCGTTGGTCAGGAAACCTATGGCTACACCTTC. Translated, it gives CSVGQETYGYTF.

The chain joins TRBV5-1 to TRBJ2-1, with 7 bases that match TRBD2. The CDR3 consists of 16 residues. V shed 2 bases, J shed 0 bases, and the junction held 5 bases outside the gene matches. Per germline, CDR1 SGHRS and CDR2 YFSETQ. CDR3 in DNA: TGCGCCAGCAGCTTCTTTGGCGGGAGCTCCTACAATGAGCAGTTCTTC. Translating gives CASSFFGGSSYNEQFF.

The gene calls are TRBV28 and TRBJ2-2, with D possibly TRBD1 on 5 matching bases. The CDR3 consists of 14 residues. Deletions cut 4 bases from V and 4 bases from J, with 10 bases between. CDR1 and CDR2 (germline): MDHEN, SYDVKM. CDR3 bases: TGTGCCAGCAGTTGGGCAGGGCTCACCGGGGAGCTGTTTTTT. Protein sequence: CASSWAGLTGELFF.

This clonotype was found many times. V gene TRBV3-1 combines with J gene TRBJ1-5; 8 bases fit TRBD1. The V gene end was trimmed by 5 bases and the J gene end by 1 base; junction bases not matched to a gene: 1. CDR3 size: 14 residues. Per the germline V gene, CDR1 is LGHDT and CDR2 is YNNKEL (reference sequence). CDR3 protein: CASSTGGSNQPQHF. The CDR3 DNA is TGTGCCAGCAGCACAGGGGGAAGCAATCAGCCCCAGCATTTT.

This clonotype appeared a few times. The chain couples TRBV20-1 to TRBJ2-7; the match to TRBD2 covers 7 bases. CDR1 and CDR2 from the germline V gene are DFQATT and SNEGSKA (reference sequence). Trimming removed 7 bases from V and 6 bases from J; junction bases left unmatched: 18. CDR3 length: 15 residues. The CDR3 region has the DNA TGCAGTGACAACTGCCATCGGGACTACGGGGGCGAGCAGTACTTC. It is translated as CSDNCHRDYGGEQYF.

DNA of the CDR3: TGTGCCAGCAGCTCCGCCCCCCGGGGACGGCAGTATTTT. This translates into CASSSAPRGRQYF. The V and J genes are TRBV7-2 and TRBJ2-3; perhaps D is TRBD1 or TRBD2 (5 bases each). The V gene lost 4 bases and the J gene lost 11 bases, with 16 bases spanning the gap. In germline, CDR1 is SGHTA, CDR2 FQGNSA. The CDR3 is made up of 13 amino acids. The full variable domain, with the rest looked up from reference TRBV7-2 and TRBJ2-3, is GAGVSQSPSNKVTEKGKDVELRCDPISGHTALYWYRQSLGQGLEFLIYFQGNSAPDKSGLPSDRFSAERTGGSVSTLTIQRTQQEDSAVYLCASSSAPRGRQYFGPGTRLTVL.

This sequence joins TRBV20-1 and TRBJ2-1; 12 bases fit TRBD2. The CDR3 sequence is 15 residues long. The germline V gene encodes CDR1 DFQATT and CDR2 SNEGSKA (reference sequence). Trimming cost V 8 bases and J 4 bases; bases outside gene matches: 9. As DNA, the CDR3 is TGCAGTCGGGGGGAACTAGCGGGAGGATACAATGAGCAGTTCTTC. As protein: CSRGELAGGYNEQFF.